The subject of this entry is one T cell receptor (beta chain). What it binds is unknown. The data were obtained in a study of cytotoxic CD8 clonotypes in ibrutinib-treated CLL. About the research overall: Across samples, productive templates numbered over 200,000 and productive rearrangements reached 75,000 to 100,000 on average. Overall study results and limits: Clonality was elevated at ibrutinib response and had returned toward baseline at progression. Few clonotypes were public, and these shrank or held steady under treatment.

The CDR3 runs to 17 residues. Germline-derived CDR1 and CDR2 are SEHNR and FQNEAQ (reference sequence). V lost 1 base and J 4 bases, leaving 14 bases between the germline ends. Sequenced by immunoSEQ multiplex PCR; TCRdb stores in-frame clones only, minus some. The sample holds 300,000 to 400,000 clones, 67% seen once. The receptor comes from a human donor with chronic lymphocytic leukemia. The chain has TRBV7-9 and TRBJ2-6; D is ambiguous. The sample was PBMCs, taken after 36 months of ibrutinib treatment. The CDR3 region has the DNA TGTGCCAGCAGCTTAGTGTTCGGGTCTTCCGGGGCCAACGTCCTGACTTTC. It encodes CASSLVFGSSGANVLTF.